This TCR beta chain was sequenced during a study of cytomegalovirus exposure and HLA in healthy donors. After removal of 7 bases from V and 4 bases from J, the junction contained 5 bases not matched to a gene. Germline CDR1 is SGHVS and CDR2 is FNYEAQ. The CDR3 is 14 amino acids. Study results and limitations: Most TCR sequences showed up rarely, but some public TCRs showed up in many donors. It was confirmed in vitro that a few of the CMV-associated chains were specific for CMV antigens. According to the study, 150 to 200 TCR beta chains were cytomegalovirus-associated.

On this clone: Antigen specificity is unknown.

Only in-frame clones appear in the TCRdb table, and some are missing; sequencing was by immunoSEQ multiplex PCR. The sample has 150,000 to 200,000 clones, approximately 84% seen once. This receptor was identified in a man aged 25-40 years in good health and CMV-seropositive. The rearrangement joins TRBV7-6 to TRBJ2-7, with 12 nucleotides matching TRBD2. Sequencing was done on a sample of PBMCs. The CDR3 region has the DNA TGTGCCAGCACCGCTAGCGGGGGGGGATACGAGCAGTACTTC. This encodes CASTASGGGYEQYF. The complete variable domain, with remaining parts taken from reference TRBV7-6 and TRBJ2-7, reads GAGVSQSPRYKVTKRGQDVALRCDPISGHVSLYWYRQALGQGPEFLTYFNYEAQQDKSGLPNDRFSAERPEGSISTLTIQRTEQRDSAMYRCASTASGGGYEQYFGPGTRLTVT.